These 10 T cell receptor beta chains were sequenced from one sample in a study of T-cell memory formation after mild COVID-19. TCRdb reanalysed the 5' RACE reads using MiXCR and keeps one entry per CDR3 protein. The sample holds approximately 260,000 distinct CDR3 sequences, approximately 19% seen once. The sequencing input was PBMCs or a T cell subset sorted from them (not recorded which). These receptors came from a man aged 18 to 29 who had mild COVID-19 (a few samples of this study predate the infection). Cell type and time point are not known.

The chain combines TRBV21-1 with TRBJ2-7. TRBV21-1 is noted as a pseudogene. The CDR3 runs to 16 residues. The CDR3 is CASSNHSVRGSYEQYV. The CDR3 nucleotides are TGTGCCAGCAGCAATCATAGTGTTCGGGGCTCCTACGAGCAGTACGTC.

The gene calls are TRBV7-9 and TRBJ2-5; 7 bases map to TRBD1. The CDR3 has 16 amino acids. Trimming at V came to 5 bases and at J to 5 bases, leaving 14 bases not matched to a gene. Germline V gene lookup returns CDR1 SEHNR and CDR2 FQNEAQ (reference sequence). The CDR3 is CASSGLRGRPPETQYF. CDR3 coding DNA: TGTGCCAGCAGCGGGTTGAGGGGGCGCCCCCCCGAGACCCAGTACTTC.

The chain carries TRBV6-2 or TRBV6-3 and TRBJ2-1; D unresolved. This CDR3 contains 12 residues. V was trimmed by 2 bases and J by 7 bases, leaving 6 bases between them. The V gene's germline CDR1 is MNHEY and CDR2 SVGEGT. The CDR3 coding sequence is TGTGCCAGCAGTTACACTGTTAATGAGCAGTTCTTC. Residues: CASSYTVNEQFF.

This rearrangement joins TRBV7-8 to TRBJ2-7; D not resolved. The germline V and J ends were trimmed by 0 bases and 9 bases, with 15 bases remaining between them. Germline assignment: CDR1 SGHVS and CDR2 FQNEAQ. CDR3 length: 14 amino acids. CDR3 nucleotide sequence: TGTGCCAGCAGCTTAGCCCCCCTTTCTGACCGGCAGTACTTC. Its translation is CASSLAPLSDRQYF. The full variable domain, rest sourced from reference TRBV7-8 and TRBJ2-7, is GAGVSQSPRYKVAKRGQDVALRCDPISGHVSLFWYQQALGQGPEFLTYFQNEAQLDKSGLPSDRFFAERPEGSVSTLKIQRTQQEDSAVYLCASSLAPLSDRQYFGPGTRLTVT.

This rearrangement joins TRBV12-3 or TRBV12-4 to TRBJ1-5; tentative D call: TRBD1 (5 bases). CDR3 length: 15 residues. V dropped 3 bases and J dropped 3 bases, with 12 bases sitting between them. CDR3 amino acids: CASSLVGALNQPQHF. The CDR3 DNA sequence: TGTGCCAGCAGTTTGGTAGGGGCACTCAATCAGCCCCAGCATTTT.

Only a few counts were recorded for this clonotype. This sequence joins TRBV7-9 and TRBJ2-5; tentatively, D is TRBD2 (6 bases). With 2 bases removed from V and 5 bases from J, the gap between germline ends came to 9 bases. This CDR3 has 13 residues. Germline V gene data show CDR1 as SEHNR and CDR2 as FQNEAQ (reference sequence). The chain's CDR3 is CASSLRGVETQYF. The DNA for the CDR3 is TGTGCCAGCAGCTTACGCGGGGTCGAGACCCAGTACTTC.

Concerning this clonotype itself: One end of the junction fails to match germline, which may point to a read error. The genes are TRBV27 and TRBJ2-1; 10 bases are a match to TRBD2. CDR3 size: 15 residues. Per germline, CDR1 MNHEY and CDR2 SMNVEV (reference sequence). For the CDR3, the DNA is TGCACCAGCAGTCCAAGGACTAGCGGCGACAATGAGCAGTTCTTC. Its protein is CTSSPRTSGDNEQFF.

The rearrangement links TRBV4-3 to TRBJ2-3; D gene uncertain. V shed 1 base and J shed 6 bases, with 5 bases lying between them. The V gene's germline CDR1 is LGHNA and CDR2 YSLEER. CDR3 length: 12 residues. CDR3 region: CASSQAMDTQYF. The CDR3 nucleotides read TGCGCCAGCAGCCAAGCGATGGATACGCAGTATTTT.

J is TRBJ2-1 and V is TRBV19; possibly TRBD2 for D (5 bases). Germline V gene data show CDR1 as LNHDA and CDR2 as SQIVND (reference sequence). The CDR3 has 12 amino acids. V lost 9 bases and J 6 bases, leaving 12 bases between the germline ends. The DNA for the CDR3 is TGTGCCAGCGGGCGGGCCCTCAATGAGCAGTTCTTC. Amino acid sequence: CASGRALNEQFF. Together with reference TRBV19 and TRBJ2-1, the CDR3 gives the full variable domain: DGGITQSPKYLFRKEGQNVTLSCEQNLNHDAMYWYRQDPGQGLRLIYYSQIVNDFQKGDIAEGYSVSREKKESFPLTVTSAQKNPTAFYLCASGRALNEQFFGPGTRLTVL.

The table lists this clonotype with a few counts. The chain employs TRBV5-5 and TRBJ1-2; D is possibly TRBD1 (5 bases). The CDR3 is made up of 15 amino acids. Germline assignment: CDR1 SGHKS and CDR2 YYEKEE (reference sequence). V was pared by 1 base and J by 4 bases, with 14 bases between. Here the CDR3 reads CASSLSRGIGYGYTF. CDR3 in DNA: TGTGCCAGCAGCTTGTCACGGGGCATAGGCTATGGCTACACCTTC.